This T cell receptor (beta chain) was recovered during a study of blood T cells in healthy people across ages. Study-wide findings and caveats: TCR beta diversity, measured per million T cells, fell in a roughly linear way with age.

Notes on this clonotype: Its antigen is not known.

CDR3 size: 13 residues. Per germline, CDR1 MDHEN and CDR2 SYDVKM. V lost 7 bases to trimming and J lost 4 bases; unmatched junction nucleotides: 4. The authors ran a second PCR of roughly 6 to 11 cycles using a sample-barcoded 5' primer and a J-beta primer mix. TCRdb redid the calling of the 5' RACE reads with MiXCR, one entry per CDR3 protein. Of some 760,000 distinct CDR3 sequences listed, around 25% are singletons. These data are also associated with another study on T cells of mothers and their children. That report notes: Related mother-child pairs shared slightly more overlap than unrelated pairs, but the difference was non-significant.

The chain has TRBV28 and TRBJ1-2, with 9 bases lining up with TRBD1. Sequences were obtained from blood. The clonotype originates from a boy between 5 and 17 years old in good health. CDR3 in amino acids: CASTQGALYGYTF. As DNA, the CDR3 is TGTGCCAGCACACAGGGGGCTCTCTATGGCTACACCTTC.